The rows below give T cell receptor beta chains drawn from one sample of a study of T cells in Graves' hyperthyroidism and ophthalmopathy. MiXCR, applied by TCRdb to the multiplex PCR reads, yields one record per CDR3 protein. The sample comprises about 710,000 distinct CDR3 sequences, about 15% of which are singletons, and around 7.7% rests with the top ten. Sequenced material: blood. Receptor source: a man between 18 and 29 years old with Graves' hyperthyroidism. CDR3s include the opening cysteine and the closing phenylalanine or tryptophan. A D gene is named only where the DNA matches it firmly. Size tells how often a clone was seen (once, few, many) or the class of an expanded clone, and some rows leave it out.

v_gene	d_gene	j_gene	abundance	CDR3nt	CDR3aa
TRBV28	-	TRBJ2-7	many	TGTGCCAGCAGTATACCTATGAGGGGCTACGAGCAGTACTTC	CASSIPMRGYEQYF
TRBV15	-	TRBJ1-2	-	TGTGCCACCAGCGCCACCAAGGAAGGGTATGGCTACACCTTC	CATSATKEGYGYTF
TRBV3-1	-	TRBJ2-7	-	TGTGCCAGCAGCACCGACCTGCTCCCCTACGAGCAGTACTTC	CASSTDLLPYEQYF
TRBV4-1	-	TRBJ2-2	-	TGCGCCAGCAGCCGAGGAGGAGGCGGCACCGGGGAGCTGTTTTTT	CASSRGGGGTGELFF
TRBV28	TRBD1	TRBJ1-1	many	TGTGCCAGCAGTTTATACGGACAGGGTTTGAACACTGAAGCTTTCTTT	CASSLYGQGLNTEAFF
TRBV28	-	TRBJ2-3	many	TGTGCCAGCAGTTACATAGCGATAGGGGGCACAGATACGCAGTATTTT	CASSYIAIGGTDTQYF
TRBV6-1	TRBD2	TRBJ2-3	few	TGTGCCAGCACCAGCGGGGCCCGCACAGATACGCAGTATTTT	CASTSGARTDTQYF
TRBV7-9	-	TRBJ2-5	few	TGTGCCAGCAGCTTAGGACCAGCGGCCATACAAGAGACCCAGTACTTC	CASSLGPAAIQETQYF
TRBV7-9	-	TRBJ2-7	few	TGTGCCAGCAGCTTATACTCTTATGACGAGCAGTACTTC	CASSLYSYDEQYF
TRBV6-2/TRBV6-3	-	TRBJ2-3	-	TGTGCCAGCAGTTGGGCAGAAGCTAGCACAGATACGCAGTATTTT	CASSWAEASTDTQYF
TRBV20-1	-	TRBJ2-7	few	TGCAGTGCTCCAATGACAGAGGACTACGAGCAGTACTTC	CSAPMTEDYEQYF
TRBV30	TRBD1	TRBJ1-2	many	TGTGCCTGGAGTGTACAGGGGGCGCGAAACTATGGCTACACCTTC	CAWSVQGARNYGYTF
TRBV29-1	-	TRBJ2-1	many	TGCAGCGTGAGGGGTTACAATGAGCAGTTCTTC	CSVRGYNEQFF
TRBV28	TRBD1	TRBJ2-1	many	TGTGCCAGCAGTTTATCGGACAGGGGGCACAATGAGCAGTTCTTC	CASSLSDRGHNEQFF
TRBV27	TRBD1	TRBJ1-1	many	TGTGCCAGCAGTCCCGAGACAGGGGGCGTGAACACTGAAGCTTTCTTT	CASSPETGGVNTEAFF
TRBV12-3/TRBV12-4	TRBD1	TRBJ2-7	many	TGTGCCAGCAGTGGAGCAGGGGGCGTTGGGATCTACGAGCAGTACTTC	CASSGAGGVGIYEQYF
TRBV9	-	TRBJ1-2	-	TGTGCCAGCCTTAACAGCGGGGGCTACACCTTC	CASLNSGGYTF
TRBV15	-	TRBJ1-2	many	TGTGCCACCAGCAGAGACCCAGGCAACTATGGCTACACCTTC	CATSRDPGNYGYTF
TRBV6-5	TRBD1	TRBJ1-2	few	TGTGCCAGCATTGCTCAGCCGGGGACAGCCTGCACCTTC	CASIAQPGTACTF
TRBV20-1	-	TRBJ2-7	-	TGCAGTGCTACCCTAGCTGGAGGATCCTACGAGCAGTACTTC	CSATLAGGSYEQYF
TRBV18	-	TRBJ2-3	few	TGTGCCAGCTCACCCCCAAGGGCCTCTAGCACAGATACGCAGTATTTT	CASSPPRASSTDTQYF
TRBV2	TRBD2	TRBJ2-5	-	TGTGCCAGCAGTGAACTAAGCGGGGGTACAACGGAGACCCAGTACTTC	CASSELSGGTTETQYF
TRBV7-2	TRBD2	TRBJ2-2	-	TGTGCCAGCAGCCGAACTACTAGCGGGAGGGCCGGCGGGGAGCTGTTTTTT	CASSRTTSGRAGGELFF
TRBV4-1	TRBD2	TRBJ2-3	-	TGCGCCAGCAGCCCGGGACTAGCGGGTCATAGCACAGATACGCAGTATTTT	CASSPGLAGHSTDTQYF
TRBV20-1	TRBD2	TRBJ2-7	many	TGCAGTGCGCTGGGGCTTGGACTAGCGGGGATCTACGAGCAGTACTTC	CSALGLGLAGIYEQYF
TRBV30	TRBD1	TRBJ2-7	many	TGTGCCTGGAACCGAGGGACAGGGGTCGAGCAGTACTTC	CAWNRGTGVEQYF
TRBV7-2	-	TRBJ2-7	many	TGTGCCAGCAGCTTAGTTGCTGGGGGTCCCCTCTACGAGCAGTACTTC	CASSLVAGGPLYEQYF
TRBV2	-	TRBJ2-5	few	TGTGCCAGCAGTGAATCGGCTAGCAGGGAGACCCAGTACTTC	CASSESASRETQYF
TRBV28	TRBD2	TRBJ2-2	-	TGTGCCAGCAGTCAAAGACTAGCGGAGAACACCGGGGAGCTGTTTTTT	CASSQRLAENTGELFF
TRBV10-1	-	TRBJ2-7	many	TGCGCCAGCAGTGGGCAACGGGGCCTGGGATACGAGCAGTACTTC	CASSGQRGLGYEQYF
TRBV30	-	TRBJ2-7	-	TGTGCCTGGAGTCCCAGGGGGAGGTCCTACGAGCAGTACTTC	CAWSPRGRSYEQYF
TRBV28	TRBD1	TRBJ1-2	many	TGTGCCAGCAGTCTTGGCCAGCGGACAGGTTACGGCTACACCTTC	CASSLGQRTGYGYTF
TRBV25-1	-	TRBJ2-2	few	TGTGCCAGCAGTCGACGGGAGTCGGACACCGGGGAGCTGTTTTTT	CASSRRESDTGELFF
TRBV20-1	-	TRBJ2-7	-	TGCAGTGCCCGCCGGGACTGGGCCTACGAGCAGTACTTC	CSARRDWAYEQYF
TRBV11-3	TRBD1	TRBJ2-3	many	TGTGCCAGCAGTAGACCGACAGGGTCTAGCACAGATACGCAGTATTTT	CASSRPTGSSTDTQYF
TRBV5-1	TRBD1	TRBJ1-6	-	TGCGCCAGCAGCTTCCAAGGACAGGGGGCTGGTTCACCCCTCCACTTT	CASSFQGQGAGSPLHF
TRBV6-5	-	TRBJ2-3	-	TGTGCCAGCAGTTACGTCAGTAGCACAGATACGCAGTATTTT	CASSYVSSTDTQYF
TRBV6-2/TRBV6-3	-	TRBJ2-3	many	TGTGCCAGCAGTTACTCGCCCTATAGCACAGATACGCAGTATTTT	CASSYSPYSTDTQYF
TRBV28	-	TRBJ2-3	many	TGTGCCAGCAGTTTCCCCACCGGGGGCACTACGCAGTATTTT	CASSFPTGGTTQYF
TRBV5-1	-	TRBJ1-4	-	TGCGCCAGCAGCCCTCGTACCGATAATGAAAAACTGTTTTTT	CASSPRTDNEKLFF
TRBV20-1	TRBD1	TRBJ1-5	many	TGCAGTGCTAGAGATGGGGGACAGCGGAATCAGCCCCAGCATTTT	CSARDGGQRNQPQHF
TRBV5-1	-	TRBJ2-2	-	TGCGCCGGCAGCTCAAGGGCTAACACCGGGGAGCTGTTTTTT	CAGSSRANTGELFF
TRBV11-1	TRBD2	TRBJ2-7	many	TGTGCCAGCAGCCTAGGACTAGCGGGAGTTAACGAGCAGTACTTC	CASSLGLAGVNEQYF
TRBV28	-	TRBJ2-7	many	TGTGCCAGCAGTCCTAGGGTGGGCGGAGCCTACGAGCAGTACTTC	CASSPRVGGAYEQYF
TRBV2	-	TRBJ2-2	few	TGTGCCAGCACTCAGGAGGACGGGGAGCTGTTTTTT	CASTQEDGELFF
TRBV5-5	-	TRBJ1-2	-	TGTGCCAGCAGCCAAGATCATAGGACGCTACGAGTCGGCTACACCTTC	CASSQDHRTLRVGYTF
TRBV2	-	TRBJ1-5	many	TGTGCCAGCAAACAGGGATGGATGCAGCCCCAGCATTTT	CASKQGWMQPQHF
TRBV6-1	-	TRBJ1-2	few	TGTGCCAGCAGGGGCAGGACCTATGGCTACACCTTC	CASRGRTYGYTF
TRBV19	-	TRBJ2-1	-	TGTGCCAGTAGTATAGCAACGCCGAGCCACGAGCAGTTCTTC	CASSIATPSHEQFF
TRBV5-5	-	TRBJ1-1	-	TGTGCCAGCACCCCACGTATGAACACTGAAGCTTTCTTT	CASTPRMNTEAFF
TRBV9	-	TRBJ2-7	few	TGTGCCAGCAGCTCCTATCGGGTTTCCTACGAGCAGTACTTC	CASSSYRVSYEQYF
TRBV7-2	-	TRBJ1-2	-	TGTGCCAGCATCAAACGAGGAGGGGGATCTTATGGCTACACCTTC	CASIKRGGGSYGYTF